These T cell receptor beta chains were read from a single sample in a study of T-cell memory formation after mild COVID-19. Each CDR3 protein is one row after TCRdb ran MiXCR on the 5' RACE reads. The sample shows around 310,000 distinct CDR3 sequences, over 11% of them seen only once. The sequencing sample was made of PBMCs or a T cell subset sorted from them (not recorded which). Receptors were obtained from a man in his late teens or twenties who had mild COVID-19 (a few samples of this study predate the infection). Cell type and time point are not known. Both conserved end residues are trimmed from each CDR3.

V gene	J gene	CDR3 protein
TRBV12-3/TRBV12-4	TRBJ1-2	ASSSGRTQGYGYT
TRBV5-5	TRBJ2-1	ASSLAGGRGQF
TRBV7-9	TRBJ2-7	ASSPKGQGTYYEQY
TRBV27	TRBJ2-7	ASSPAGLAGDYEQY
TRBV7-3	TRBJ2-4	ASSPAPGSKNIQY
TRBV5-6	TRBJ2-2	ASSTDRYTGELF
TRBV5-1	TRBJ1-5	ASSLSDRDQPQH
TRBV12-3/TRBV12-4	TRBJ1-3	ASTFLSGNTIY
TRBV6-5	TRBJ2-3	ASSYDRDGDTQY
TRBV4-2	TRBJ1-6	ASSHNDLGTDNSPLH
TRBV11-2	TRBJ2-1	ASSRPAGGDYNEQF
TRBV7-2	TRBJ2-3	ASSARDSLDTQY
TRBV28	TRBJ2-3	ASSSPSGGTQY
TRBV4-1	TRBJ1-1	ASSPFSEPNTEAF
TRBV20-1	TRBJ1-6	SAVRDAGTAPLH
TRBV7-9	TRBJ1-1	ASSPGTPGTEAF
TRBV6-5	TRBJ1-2	ASSNLGTGDGYT
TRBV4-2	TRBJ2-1	ASSQANPLTSLFGYNEQF
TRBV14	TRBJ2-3	ASSQDLGGRTDTQY
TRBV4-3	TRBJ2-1	ASSQDFRGYNEQF
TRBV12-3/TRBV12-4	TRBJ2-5	ASSWRSGQETQY
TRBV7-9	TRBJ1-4	ASSTPDRGPDEKLF
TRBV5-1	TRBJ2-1	ASSPLTEQF
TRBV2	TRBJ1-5	ASSALDRTGQPQH
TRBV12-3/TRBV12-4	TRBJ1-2	ASSYSGTGTYGYT
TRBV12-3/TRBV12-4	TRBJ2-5	ASNPPASQETQY
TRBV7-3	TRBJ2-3	ASSLQRRDRADTQY
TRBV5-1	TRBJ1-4	ASSLAQGGEKLF
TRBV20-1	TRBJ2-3	SAARGRDTQY
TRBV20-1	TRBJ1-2	SARDHQAGAGLGGYT
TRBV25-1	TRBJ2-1	ASRLSTSYNEQF
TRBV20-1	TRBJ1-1	SASDSGGDTEAF